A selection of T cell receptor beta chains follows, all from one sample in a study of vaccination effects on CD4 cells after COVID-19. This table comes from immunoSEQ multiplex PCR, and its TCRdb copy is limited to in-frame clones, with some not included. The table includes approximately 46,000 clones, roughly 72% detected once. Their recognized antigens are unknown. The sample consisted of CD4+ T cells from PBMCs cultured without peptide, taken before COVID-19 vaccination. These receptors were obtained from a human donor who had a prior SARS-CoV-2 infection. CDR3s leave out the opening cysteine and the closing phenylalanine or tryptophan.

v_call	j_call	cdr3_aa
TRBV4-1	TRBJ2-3	ASSQPTSGGRGTQY
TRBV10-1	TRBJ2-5	ASRPGVLETQY
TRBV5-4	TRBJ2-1	ASSFPLARSNEQF
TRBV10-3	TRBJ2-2	AISDVRGSTNTGELF
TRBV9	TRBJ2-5	ASSVGVASGGIETQY
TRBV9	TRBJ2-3	ASSTSGSTDTQY
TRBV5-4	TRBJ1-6	ASSLWQGTNSPLH
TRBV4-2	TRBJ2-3	ASSQAGGAADTQY
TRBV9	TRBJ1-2	ASSVMAANYGYT
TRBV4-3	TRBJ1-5	ASSQDVTGNQPQH
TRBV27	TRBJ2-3	ASSNDRSRGSQY
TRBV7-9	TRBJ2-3	ASSLGSGGAEDTQY
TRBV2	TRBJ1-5	ASRAWTGDQPQH
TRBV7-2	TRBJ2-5	ASSRNAGDETQY
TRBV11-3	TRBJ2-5	ASSSDRGRETQY
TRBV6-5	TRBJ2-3	ASRETGQDTQY
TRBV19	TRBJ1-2	ASSENYGYT
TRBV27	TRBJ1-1	ATKPIDVPNTEAF
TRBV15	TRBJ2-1	ATSSGAGGGNEQF
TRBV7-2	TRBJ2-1	ASSSRSGGSSYNEQF
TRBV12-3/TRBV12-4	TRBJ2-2	ASRNGITGELF